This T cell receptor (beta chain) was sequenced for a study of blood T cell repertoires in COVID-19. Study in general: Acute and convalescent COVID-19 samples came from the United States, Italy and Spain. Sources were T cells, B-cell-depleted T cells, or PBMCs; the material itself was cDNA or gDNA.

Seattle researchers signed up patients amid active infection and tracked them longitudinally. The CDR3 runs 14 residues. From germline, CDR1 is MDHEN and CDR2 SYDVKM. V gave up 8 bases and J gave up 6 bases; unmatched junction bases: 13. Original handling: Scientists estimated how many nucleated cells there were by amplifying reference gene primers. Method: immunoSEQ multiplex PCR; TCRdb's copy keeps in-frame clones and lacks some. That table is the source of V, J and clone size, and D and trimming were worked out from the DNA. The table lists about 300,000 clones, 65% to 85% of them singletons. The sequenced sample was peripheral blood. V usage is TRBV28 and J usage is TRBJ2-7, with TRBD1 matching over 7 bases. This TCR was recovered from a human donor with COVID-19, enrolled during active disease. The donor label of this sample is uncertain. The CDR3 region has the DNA TGTGCCAGCTCCTTGGACAGGACAAGCTCCGAGCAGTACTTC. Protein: CASSLDRTSSEQYF.